This entry lists 26 T cell receptor beta chains sequenced from one sample in a study of chemoradiotherapy in HPV16-positive cancers. Repertoires were generated with immunoSEQ multiplex PCR, while TCRdb's copy carries only in-frame clones and drops some. The table lists 9,000 to 15,000 clones, around 68% of them singletons. The material was obtained from a patient who underwent chemoradiotherapy. These receptors all stem from a human donor with HPV-associated anogenital cancer.

The gene calls are TRBV19 and TRBJ2-7; weak D call: TRBD2 (5 bases). The CDR3 length is 14 residues. Germline-derived CDR1 and CDR2 are LNHDA and SQIVND (reference sequence). V gave up 1 base and J gave up 3 bases, with 10 bases separating them. The CDR3 nucleotides are TGTGCCAGTAGTATAGGAGGGCTAGTCTACGAGCAGTACTTC. As protein: CASSIGGLVYEQYF.

This clone was detected a few times. CDR3: CASSLYRAPGNTIYF. DNA of the CDR3: TGTGCCAGCAGCTTATACAGGGCCCCTGGAAACACCATATATTTT. The rearrangement uses TRBV5-4 and TRBJ1-3, with D perhaps matching TRBD1 (6 bases). Germline lookup yields CDR1 SGHNT and CDR2 YYREEE (reference sequence). V was cut by 2 bases and J by 2 bases, with 11 bases left in between. The CDR3 is 15 residues long.

The chain has TRBV4-1 and TRBJ2-5, with TRBD2 matching over 11 bases. J lost 2 bases, V lost 4 bases, and 9 bases had no gene match. The germline V gene has CDR1 MGHRA and CDR2 YSYEKL. This CDR3 has 17 residues. CDR3 protein: CASSRRPSGGTQETQYF. The CDR3 DNA reads TGCGCCAGCAGCCGCCGACCTAGCGGGGGGACTCAAGAGACCCAGTACTTC.

The chain has TRBV2 and TRBJ2-1; D is unresolved. The germline V gene has CDR1 SNHLY and CDR2 FYNNEI. The CDR3 consists of 14 residues. V was pared by 7 bases and J by 0 bases, with 10 bases between. This CDR3 is CASKWGDSYNEQFF. CDR3 coding DNA: TGTGCCAGCAAATGGGGTGACTCCTACAATGAGCAGTTCTTC. Full variable domain (remainder filled in from reference TRBV2 and TRBJ2-1): EPEVTQTPSHQVTQMGQEVILRCVPISNHLYFYWYRQILGQKVEFLVSFYNNEISEKSEIFDDQFSVERPDGSNFTLKIRSTKLEDSAMYFCASKWGDSYNEQFFGPGTRLTVL.

The chain links TRBV5-4 to TRBJ2-3; D might be TRBD2 (5 bases). Trimming took off 0 bases at V and 7 bases at J, with 6 bases between the two ends. Germline lookup yields CDR1 SGHNT and CDR2 YYREEE (reference sequence). The CDR3 runs to 12 residues. CDR3 nucleotides: TGTGCCAGCAGCTTGGGGGAGAATACGCAGTATTTT. Translation: CASSLGENTQYF.

This sequence joins TRBV29-1 and TRBJ1-1; D remains unclear. The CDR3 is 14 amino acids. V lost 1 base and J 1 base, leaving 10 bases between the germline ends. CDR1 SQVTM and CDR2 ANQGSEA come from the germline V gene. For the CDR3, the DNA is TGCAGCGTTGAAGGGTCCGTGTCGAACACTGAAGCTTTCTTT. This encodes CSVEGSVSNTEAFF.

Regarding this clone: The same CDR3 arises from other DNA sequences in this sample as well. This chain links TRBV4-1 with TRBJ1-5, with D unclear. CDR3 size: 16 residues. Germline V gene data show CDR1 as MGHRA and CDR2 as YSYEKL. V gave up 0 bases and J gave up 2 bases, with 11 bases separating them. Here the CDR3 DNA reads TGCGCCAGCAGCCAAGATGGAGGTATCGGCAATCAGCCCCAGCATTTT. Translating it yields CASSQDGGIGNQPQHF.

Within the sample, this clone is medium-sized. The chain couples TRBV2 to TRBJ1-2; TRBD1 might be the D (6 bases). Per germline, CDR1 SNHLY and CDR2 FYNNEI. V was shortened by 6 bases and J by 4 bases, with 18 bases between the two germline ends. This CDR3 contains 15 residues. The CDR3 region is CASSPRGGPPYGYTF. CDR3 DNA: TGTGCCAGCAGCCCTAGGGGGGGGCCTCCCTATGGCTACACCTTC.

J is TRBJ1-1 and V is TRBV10-3; 11 nucleotides align to TRBD1. CDR3 length: 16 residues. Trimming at V came to 2 bases and at J to 4 bases, leaving 6 bases not matched to a gene. Germline CDR1 reads ENHRY; CDR2 reads SYGVKD. The CDR3 nucleotides read TGTGCCATCAGTGAGACCTCCGGGACAGGGGGCACTGAAGCTTTCTTT. Amino acids: CAISETSGTGGTEAFF.

This chain uses TRBV29-1 with TRBJ2-5, with D tentatively TRBD1 or TRBD2 (5 bases each). Per the germline V gene, CDR1 is SQVTM and CDR2 is ANQGSEA. Deletions cut 8 bases from V and 5 bases from J, with 21 bases between. This CDR3 contains 14 residues. The CDR3 spells CSSPGPNWGETQYF. CDR3 DNA: TGCAGCTCTCCGGGCCCCAACTGGGGGGAGACCCAGTACTTC.

This clone occurred a few times. The chain is built from TRBV19 and TRBJ1-2, with D hard to call. V dropped 10 bases and J dropped 6 bases, with 18 bases sitting between them. The CDR3 is made up of 13 amino acids. The V gene's germline CDR1 is LNHDA and CDR2 SQIVND (reference sequence). The CDR3 protein is CAIGEGGVDGYTF. The CDR3 region has the DNA TGTGCCATCGGGGAAGGAGGCGTCGATGGCTACACCTTC.

V and J are TRBV7-9 and TRBJ2-2; D remains unclear. Germline CDR1 is SEHNR and CDR2 is FQNEAQ (reference sequence). V lost 1 base, J lost 1 base, and 4 bases lay in between. This CDR3 has 14 residues. As DNA, the CDR3 is TGTGCCAGCAGCTTAGGAGAGAACACCGGGGAGCTGTTTTTT. Its protein product is CASSLGENTGELFF.

V is TRBV5-4 and J is TRBJ2-2; D not resolved. This CDR3 is built from 13 residues. Trimming pared 4 bases from V and 2 bases from J, leaving 6 bases between. Germline CDR1 is SGHNT and CDR2 is YYREEE (reference sequence). The CDR3 spells CASSLRNTGELFF. The CDR3, as DNA: TGTGCCAGCAGCCTAAGAAACACCGGGGAGCTGTTTTTT. Drawing the rest from reference TRBV5-4 and TRBJ2-2, the complete variable domain is ETGVTQSPTHLIKTRGQQVTLRCSSQSGHNTVSWYQQALGQGPQFIFQYYREEENGRGNFPPRFSGLQFPNYSSELNVNALELDDSALYLCASSLRNTGELFFGEGSRLTVL.

The chain joins TRBV28 to TRBJ1-5; 7 nucleotides agree with TRBD1. Germline assignment: CDR1 MDHEN and CDR2 SYDVKM. Trimming removed 6 bases from V and 2 bases from J; junction bases left unmatched: 4. The CDR3 runs to 14 residues. CDR3 loop: CASSNDRGNQPQHF. CDR3 bases: TGTGCCAGCAGCAACGACAGGGGCAATCAGCCCCAGCATTTT. The full variable domain, rest sourced from reference TRBV28 and TRBJ1-5, is DVKVTQSSRYLVKRTGEKVFLECVQDMDHENMFWYRQDPGLGLRLIYFSYDVKMKEKGDIPEGYSVSREKKERFSLILESASTNQTSMYLCASSNDRGNQPQHFGDGTRLSIL.

The rearrangement uses TRBV9 and TRBJ2-2, with 11 bases fitting TRBD2. The CDR3 is made up of 18 amino acids. With V trimmed by 3 bases and J by 5 bases, 12 bases remained unmatched. From germline, CDR1 is SGDLS and CDR2 YYNGEE. The CDR3, as DNA: TGTGCCAGCAGCGAGGACCTGCCGCTAGCGGGGGGAACCGGGGAGCTGTTTTTT. Protein product: CASSEDLPLAGGTGELFF.

The chain has TRBV29-1 and TRBJ1-5; TRBD1 matches at 7 bases. The CDR3 consists of 17 residues. Trimming at V came to 1 base and at J to 6 bases, leaving 15 bases not matched to a gene. CDR1 SQVTM and CDR2 ANQGSEA come from the germline V gene. The CDR3 is CSVEGHDRDDSSQPQHF. CDR3 coding DNA: TGCAGCGTTGAAGGTCACGACAGGGATGATTCGAGTCAGCCCCAGCATTTT.

The rearrangement uses TRBV19 and TRBJ1-4; a weak D match, TRBD1 (5 bases). Trimming stripped 1 base from V and 5 bases from J, with 8 bases between. The CDR3 has 14 residues. Germline V gives CDR1 LNHDA, CDR2 SQIVND (reference sequence). CDR3 DNA: TGTGCCAGTAGTATAGGTGGGGCAAATGAAAAACTGTTTTTT. Protein: CASSIGGANEKLFF.

The chain uses TRBV5-1 and TRBJ1-1, with 7 positions matching TRBD1. CDR3 length: 16 amino acids. Germline V gene sequence: CDR1 SGHRS, CDR2 YFSETQ. Germline trimming cut 0 bases from V and 5 bases from J; bases unmatched to any gene: 10. CDR3 sequence: CASSLVYTGARTEAFF. CDR3 sequence (DNA): TGCGCCAGCAGCTTGGTTTATACAGGGGCTCGGACTGAAGCTTTCTTT.

The rearrangement joins TRBV5-6 to TRBJ2-5; 9 bases are a match to TRBD2. Germline V gene lookup returns CDR1 SGHDT and CDR2 YYEEEE. The CDR3 length is 15 residues. V was pared by 6 bases and J by 6 bases, with 12 bases of the junction left unmatched. CDR3 loop: CASIQASGVGQTQYF. The CDR3 DNA follows: TGTGCCAGCATCCAGGCTAGCGGGGTTGGGCAGACCCAGTACTTC. The whole variable domain, remainder taken from reference TRBV5-6 and TRBJ2-5, is DAGVTQSPTHLIKTRGQQVTLRCSPKSGHDTVSWYQQALGQGPQFIFQYYEEEERQRGNFPDRFSGHQFPNYSSELNVNALLLGDSALYLCASIQASGVGQTQYFGPGTRLLVL.

The chain recombines TRBV19 with TRBJ1-4; D is unresolved. There are 14 residues in the CDR3. Per the germline V gene, CDR1 is LNHDA and CDR2 is SQIVND (reference sequence). The V end was cut by 5 bases, the J end by 6 bases, with 13 bases between. The CDR3 bases are TGTGCCAGTAGTCAGCTAAGTCGGGATGAAAAACTGTTTTTT. Amino acid sequence: CASSQLSRDEKLFF.

The chain couples TRBV7-2 to TRBJ2-3, with unresolved D. V lost 5 bases and J 9 bases, leaving 12 bases between the germline ends. The CDR3 is 12 residues long. Germline values: CDR1 SGHTA, CDR2 FQGNSA. The CDR3 bases are TGTGCCAGCAGCGTAAATTTAGGGACGCAGTATTTT. Translating it yields CASSVNLGTQYF. The entire variable domain, with the rest obtained from reference TRBV7-2 and TRBJ2-3, is as follows: GAGVSQSPSNKVTEKGKDVELRCDPISGHTALYWYRQSLGQGLEFLIYFQGNSAPDKSGLPSDRFSAERTGGSVSTLTIQRTQQEDSAVYLCASSVNLGTQYFGPGTRLTVL.

The V and J genes are TRBV28 and TRBJ1-4; the D gene is possibly TRBD1 (6 bases). CDR3 length: 13 residues. V was pared by 8 bases and J by 8 bases, with 15 bases between. CDR1 is MDHEN and CDR2 is SYDVKM in the germline V gene. The CDR3 nucleotides are TGTGCCAGCCGTGGGGGGGGGCGAGAAAAACTGTTTTTT. Translating gives CASRGGGREKLFF.

V gene TRBV30 combines with J gene TRBJ2-7, with TRBD1 matching over 9 bases. V dropped 5 bases and J dropped 6; count of bases not matched to a gene: 8. Germline assignment: CDR1 GTSNPN and CDR2 SVGIG (reference sequence). This CDR3 has 13 amino acids. DNA of the CDR3: TGTGCCTGGGCCTGGGACAGGGAAAGCGAGCAGTACTTC. It specifies CAWAWDRESEQYF.

This chain uses TRBV6-5 with TRBJ1-5; no firm D call. This CDR3 region has 14 residues. V was clipped by 4 bases and J by 1 base, with 8 bases between them. The germline CDR1 and CDR2 sequences are MNHEY and SVGAGI. This CDR3 is CASSSGSSNQPQHF. The CDR3 DNA follows: TGTGCCAGCAGTTCGGGCAGCAGCAATCAGCCCCAGCATTTT.

The rearrangement joins TRBV9 to TRBJ2-3, with TRBD2 matching over 8 bases. Germline loops: CDR1 SGDLS, CDR2 YYNGEE. The CDR3 runs to 16 residues. V trimming: 0 bases; J trimming: 2 bases; junction bases outside the gene matches: 5. In DNA, the CDR3 is TGTGCCAGCAGCGTAGGGGCGGGGGGCTTCACAGATACGCAGTATTTT. Amino acid sequence: CASSVGAGGFTDTQYF. The full variable domain, completed using reference TRBV9 and TRBJ2-3, is DSGVTQTPKHLITATGQRVTLRCSPRSGDLSVYWYQQSLDQGLQFLIQYYNGEERAKGNILERFSAQQFPDLHSELNLSSLELGDSALYFCASSVGAGGFTDTQYFGPGTRLTVL.

The V and J genes are TRBV4-2 and TRBJ1-4; 10 nucleotides align to TRBD1. This CDR3 contains 18 residues. Trimming at V came to 3 bases and at J to 7 bases, leaving 14 bases not matched to a gene. Germline CDR1 LGHNA, CDR2 YNFKEQ. CDR3 sequence: CASSHLPGQGFRSEKLFF. Written as DNA, the CDR3 is TGTGCCAGCAGCCACCTCCCGGGACAGGGGTTTCGTAGTGAAAAACTGTTTTTT.